A selection of T cell receptor beta chains follows, all from one sample in a study of shared clonotypes between healthy human individuals. Sequencing used immunoSEQ multiplex PCR; TCRdb keeps in-frame clones, though not all of them. The table lists roughly 200,000 clones, 60% to 75% of them singletons, with more than 9% in the top ten. What was sequenced was memory CD4+ T cells sorted from blood. Source of these receptors: a young man in good health. Each CDR3 is given with its conserved first and last residue. Where a row states a size, it is once, few, many or the class of an expanded clone; other rows omit it.

abundance	v_gene	len	j_gene	CDR3aa
-	TRBV10-3	16	TRBJ2-3	CAISQTSGAGGDTQYF
-	TRBV11-2	17	TRBJ2-7	CASSLGGLAAVSYEQYF
-	TRBV9	14	TRBJ2-7	CASSVGGSSYEQYF
-	TRBV6-1	14	TRBJ2-7	CASRNTGTVVEQYF
few	TRBV14	12	TRBJ2-1	CASSQQSNEQFF
few	TRBV29-1	14	TRBJ2-6	CSVVGYSGANVLTF
once	TRBV28	17	TRBJ1-5	CASSFGGQGARDQPQHF
-	TRBV7-2	17	TRBJ2-1	CASSGGPLALSPNEQFF
once	TRBV14	13	TRBJ2-1	CASSQEPGTREFF
-	TRBV18	16	TRBJ2-3	CASSGGLAGVTDTQYF
many	TRBV5-1	14	TRBJ2-2	CASSRGLDTGELFF
-	TRBV28	13	TRBJ2-5	CASRLGLQETQYF
-	TRBV4-2	16	TRBJ1-3	CASSQTSGASGNTIYF
-	TRBV7-9	16	TRBJ2-3	CASSSGLAGPTDTQYF
-	TRBV18	16	TRBJ2-7	CASSPPLGDWGYEQYF
-	TRBV6-6	12	TRBJ2-7	CASTGNSYEQYF
-	TRBV28	15	TRBJ2-5	CASTPGQGYIETQYF